The rows below give T cell receptor beta chains drawn from one sample of a study of shared clonotypes between healthy human individuals. Clones were read by immunoSEQ multiplex PCR, and TCRdb kept only the in-frame ones, dropping some. The sample contains about 1,900,000 clones, roughly 95% of which appear only once. Sequenced input: naive CD8+ T cells sorted from blood. All receptors come from a man younger than 30 in good health. Each CDR3 is given with its conserved first and last residue. A D gene is named only where the DNA matches it firmly. Where a row states a size, it is once, few, many or the class of an expanded clone; other rows omit it.

v_call	clone_size	d_call	j_call	cdr3_length	cdr3_aa	cdr3_nt
TRBV27	-	-	TRBJ1-4	14	CASSPGTFGEKLFF	TGTGCCAGCAGTCCCGGGACGTTCGGCGAAAAACTGTTTTTT
TRBV11-3	-	-	TRBJ1-6	17	CASSLFQRPIYNSPLHF	TGTGCCAGCAGCTTATTTCAGCGACCCATTTATAATTCACCCCTCCACTTT
TRBV2	few	-	TRBJ1-1	14	CASSEVQLNTEAFF	TGTGCCAGCAGTGAAGTACAGCTGAACACTGAAGCTTTCTTT
TRBV10-1	-	TRBD1	TRBJ2-1	16	CASSESDRGSYNEQFF	TGCGCCAGCAGTGAGTCAGACAGGGGCTCCTACAATGAGCAGTTCTTC
TRBV5-8	-	TRBD2	TRBJ2-4	15	CASSLLAGSKNIQYF	TGTGCCAGCAGCTTGTTAGCGGGAAGCAAAAACATTCAGTACTTC
TRBV4-1	-	TRBD1	TRBJ1-5	16	CASSRRDSHSNQPQHF	TGCGCCAGCAGCCGCCGGGACAGCCATAGCAATCAGCCCCAGCATTTT
TRBV4-1	-	-	TRBJ2-7	16	CASSHDGRGSSVEQYF	TGCGCCAGCAGCCACGACGGAAGGGGGTCGTCGGTCGAGCAGTACTTC
TRBV4-1	-	TRBD1	TRBJ1-1	16	CASSQEQGLMNTEAFF	TGCGCCAGCAGCCAAGAACAGGGGCTCATGAACACTGAAGCTTTCTTT
TRBV11-3	-	TRBD1	TRBJ2-1	17	CASSLYSSPGQGNEQFF	TGTGCCAGCAGCTTATACTCTTCGCCGGGACAGGGGAATGAGCAGTTCTTC
TRBV28	-	TRBD1	TRBJ1-5	15	CASDREAYSNQPQHF	TGTGCCAGCGACAGGGAGGCTTATAGCAATCAGCCCCAGCATTTT
TRBV7-9	-	-	TRBJ2-7	13	CASSLSVGGEQYF	TGTGCCAGCAGCTTATCGGTCGGCGGCGAGCAGTACTTC
TRBV7-8	-	-	TRBJ2-7	14	CASSLGRGNYEQYF	TGTGCCAGCAGCTTAGGGCGCGGAAACTACGAGCAGTACTTC
TRBV10-2	-	-	TRBJ2-7	13	CASSEYLTYEQYF	TGCGCCAGCAGTGAGTATCTAACCTACGAGCAGTACTTC
TRBV19	-	-	TRBJ2-7	13	CASSDRTIYEQYF	TGTGCCAGTAGTGACCGGACCATCTACGAGCAGTACTTC
TRBV29-1	-	-	TRBJ2-7	13	CSVEGSGAYEQYF	TGCAGCGTTGAAGGCTCGGGGGCCTACGAGCAGTACTTC
TRBV29-1	-	-	TRBJ2-3	14	CSGEGGLNTDTQYF	TGCAGCGGTGAGGGGGGGCTGAACACAGATACGCAGTATTTT
TRBV5-6	once	-	TRBJ2-7	14	CASSLAGGLYEQYF	TGTGCCAGCAGCTTGGCGGGTGGGTTGTACGAGCAGTACTTC
TRBV7-9	-	-	TRBJ1-1	17	CASSPEAAGMVNTEAFF	TGTGCCAGCAGCCCCGAGGCGGCAGGGATGGTGAACACTGAAGCTTTCTTT
TRBV4-1	once	-	TRBJ2-1	15	CASSQDGGETIEQFF	TGCGCCAGCAGCCAAGATGGGGGTGAGACAATTGAGCAGTTCTTC
TRBV7-9	-	TRBD1	TRBJ2-5	16	CASSFLPGTGEETQYF	TGTGCCAGCAGCTTTCTTCCCGGGACAGGCGAAGAGACCCAGTACTTC
TRBV13	-	-	TRBJ1-4	13	CASSLINNEKLFF	TGTGCCAGCAGCCTCATAAATAATGAAAAACTGTTTTTT
TRBV13	-	-	TRBJ2-3	15	CASTSVKSDPDTQYF	TGTGCCAGCACCTCGGTAAAATCGGACCCAGATACGCAGTATTTT
TRBV7-2	-	TRBD1	TRBJ2-1	15	CASSRGQGNLNEQFF	TGTGCCAGCAGCCGGGGACAGGGTAACCTTAATGAGCAGTTCTTC
TRBV6-1	-	-	TRBJ1-5	15	CASSTGGYSNQPQHF	TGTGCCAGCAGCACAGGCGGGTATAGCAATCAGCCCCAGCATTTT
TRBV9	-	-	TRBJ2-5	14	CASSSPFLGETQYF	TGTGCCAGCAGCTCCCCCTTCTTAGGGGAGACCCAGTACTTC
TRBV9	-	-	TRBJ2-5	15	CASSVGPGNQETQYF	TGTGCCAGCAGCGTAGGGCCAGGGAACCAAGAGACCCAGTACTTC
TRBV9	once	TRBD1	TRBJ1-2	15	CASSVESRTGSGYTF	TGTGCCAGCAGCGTAGAGTCCCGGACAGGGTCCGGCTACACCTTC
TRBV27	-	-	TRBJ1-5	14	CASSPGVINQPQHF	TGTGCCAGCAGTCCAGGGGTGATCAATCAGCCCCAGCATTTT
TRBV27	-	TRBD1	TRBJ2-5	12	CASAGQGETQYF	TGTGCCAGCGCCGGACAGGGAGAGACCCAGTACTTC
TRBV2	-	-	TRBJ2-5	13	CASSDTRMGTQYF	TGTGCCAGCAGTGACACTAGAATGGGGACCCAGTACTTC
TRBV28	-	TRBD1	TRBJ1-2	17	CASWGPRDRGLLHGYTF	TGTGCCAGCTGGGGTCCCCGGGACAGGGGGCTTTTGCATGGCTACACCTTC
TRBV7-9	-	TRBD2	TRBJ2-7	16	CASSLPPSGSYNEQYF	TGTGCCAGCAGCTTACCACCGAGCGGGAGTTATAACGAGCAGTACTTC
TRBV5-6	-	-	TRBJ2-3	12	CASSWGVDTQYF	TGTGCCAGCAGTTGGGGTGTGGATACGCAGTATTTT
TRBV11-2	-	TRBD2	TRBJ2-3	17	CASSLTRTSGVLDTQYF	TGTGCCAGCAGTCTTACTAGGACTAGCGGGGTCTTAGATACGCAGTATTTT
TRBV6-5	-	-	TRBJ1-1	12	CASSENRGLAFF	TGTGCCAGCAGTGAGAATCGCGGTTTAGCTTTCTTT
TRBV25-1	-	-	TRBJ1-6	14	CAGSDFNEGEALHF	TGTGCCGGCAGTGATTTCAACGAGGGAGAAGCCCTCCACTTT
TRBV30	-	-	TRBJ1-5	15	CAWSVSGESNQPQHF	TGTGCCTGGAGTGTTTCGGGAGAGAGCAATCAGCCCCAGCATTTT
TRBV19	-	-	TRBJ1-1	13	CASSIIGGGEAFF	TGTGCCAGTAGTATCATCGGTGGGGGTGAAGCTTTCTTT
TRBV27	-	-	TRBJ2-2	17	CASSLNRRVENTGELFF	TGTGCCAGCAGTTTAAATAGAAGGGTAGAAAACACCGGGGAGCTGTTTTTT
TRBV18	-	-	TRBJ2-5	13	CASSPWNGETQYF	TGTGCCAGCTCACCTTGGAACGGAGAGACCCAGTACTTC
TRBV27	-	-	TRBJ2-7	12	CASSPVRGEQYF	TGTGCCAGCAGCCCGGTCCGGGGGGAGCAGTACTTC
TRBV7-9	-	TRBD2	TRBJ2-5	15	CASSDAGTRQETQYF	TGTGCCAGCAGCGATGCCGGGACTAGACAAGAGACCCAGTACTTC
TRBV9	few	-	TRBJ1-5	14	CASSVGGGNQPQHF	TGTGCCAGCAGCGTAGGGGGAGGCAATCAGCCCCAGCATTTT
TRBV4-1	-	TRBD1	TRBJ2-1	16	CASSRPGTGNYNEQFF	TGCGCCAGCAGCCGCCCCGGGACAGGGAATTACAATGAGCAGTTCTTC
TRBV7-6	-	-	TRBJ1-6	16	CASSLEGAGEASPLHF	TGTGCCAGCAGCTTAGAAGGAGCAGGGGAGGCCTCACCCCTCCACTTT
TRBV5-1	once	TRBD1	TRBJ2-7	14	CASSLGQGIYEQYF	TGCGCCAGCAGCTTAGGACAGGGAATATACGAGCAGTACTTC
TRBV6-9	-	-	TRBJ1-2	14	CASTPPIGGYGYTF	TGTGCCAGCACTCCCCCGATCGGGGGATATGGCTACACCTTC
TRBV5-1	-	TRBD2	TRBJ2-3	16	CASSPASGGITDTQYF	TGCGCCAGCAGCCCTGCGAGCGGGGGAATCACAGATACGCAGTATTTT
TRBV28	-	-	TRBJ2-3	13	CASSLTEFDTQYF	TGTGCCAGCAGTCTGACTGAGTTTGATACGCAGTATTTT
TRBV27	-	-	TRBJ1-1	11	CASSLGGEAFF	TGTGCCAGCAGTTTAGGGGGAGAAGCTTTCTTT